Presented here are 25 T cell receptor beta chains from one specimen sequenced in a study of shared clonotypes between healthy human individuals. Sequenced by immunoSEQ multiplex PCR; TCRdb stores in-frame clones only, minus some. The data hold some 530,000 clones, with 81% observed a single time. The sequenced sample was PBMCs. Source of these receptors: a woman in her 40s in good health. Some clones in this sample may be carry-over from other donors' samples.

This rearrangement joins TRBV6-1 to TRBJ1-1, with D possibly TRBD1 on 5 matching bases. The CDR3 spans 14 residues. Germline V gene lookup returns CDR1 MNHNS and CDR2 SASEGT. The ends were cut back, 8 bases at V and 5 bases at J, with 18 bases in the middle. Written as DNA, the CDR3 is TGTGCCAGCGCGCCAGCAGGGAAGGGGACTGAAGCTTTCTTT. As protein: CASAPAGKGTEAFF.

For the CDR3, the DNA is TGTGCCAGTAGTCCCGAGGCGTTCTCCTACAATGAGCAGTTCTTC. Translation gives CASSPEAFSYNEQFF. The chain carries TRBV19 and TRBJ2-1; D gene ambiguous. Germline values: CDR1 LNHDA, CDR2 SQIVND (reference sequence). The CDR3 is made up of 15 amino acids. Trimming cost V 5 bases and J 0 bases, with 11 bases left between them. The variable domain in full, with the rest retrieved from reference TRBV19 and TRBJ2-1, is DGGITQSPKYLFRKEGQNVTLSCEQNLNHDAMYWYRQDPGQGLRLIYYSQIVNDFQKGDIAEGYSVSREKKESFPLTVTSAQKNPTAFYLCASSPEAFSYNEQFFGPGTRLTVL.

The sample holds one count of this clone. CDR3 nucleotide sequence: TGTGCCAGCAGTCTGGGACACCTGAACACCGGGGAGCTGTTTTTT. Amino acids: CASSLGHLNTGELFF. The rearrangement uses TRBV2 and TRBJ2-2; D possibly corresponds to TRBD1 (6 bases). Germline V gene data show CDR1 as SNHLY and CDR2 as FYNNEI. With 5 bases removed from V and 1 base from J, the gap between germline ends came to 11 bases. CDR3 length equals 15 residues.

Worth noting for this clone: A far larger clone is off by one base, so a read error is likely. The identical CDR3 is also encoded by other nucleotide sequences in the sample. The chain links TRBV29-1 to TRBJ2-2; 9 positions agree with TRBD1. J was trimmed by 1 base and V by 6 bases; bases with no gene match: 3. Per germline, CDR1 SQVTM and CDR2 ANQGSEA. The CDR3 runs 14 residues. CDR3 in DNA: TGCAGCGTCGGGACAGGGTGGAACACCGGGGAGCTGTTTTTT. It encodes CSVGTGWNTGELFF.

This clone was recorded only once. J is TRBJ2-7 and V is TRBV19; the match to TRBD1 covers 9 bases. This CDR3 has 14 amino acids. J was trimmed by 3 bases and V by 5 bases; bases with no gene match: 5. Germline assignment: CDR1 LNHDA and CDR2 SQIVND (reference sequence). The CDR3 protein is CASSQDRGNYEQYF. CDR3 DNA: TGTGCCAGTAGTCAGGACAGGGGCAACTACGAGCAGTACTTC.

The chain employs TRBV6-5 and TRBJ2-5; D is ambiguous. CDR1 is MNHEY and CDR2 is SVGAGI in the germline V gene. CDR3 length equals 15 residues. V lost 5 bases, J lost 2 bases, and 15 bases lay in between. The CDR3 here is CASSTELARQETQYF. In DNA, the CDR3 is TGTGCCAGCAGTACCGAGCTGGCCAGACAAGAGACCCAGTACTTC.

V is TRBV19 and J is TRBJ2-5; D call uncertain. Germline CDR1 and CDR2: LNHDA and SQIVND (reference sequence). The CDR3 runs to 11 residues. V gave up 4 bases and J gave up 6 bases, with 6 bases separating them. The CDR3 DNA sequence: TGTGCCAGTAGTACCGCGCAGACCCAGTACTTC. This sequence encodes CASSTAQTQYF.

A note on this clone: A far larger clone is a single base away, which makes a read error likely. This CDR3 reads CASSLVSGGLRGEAQYF. The DNA for the CDR3 is TGTGCCAGCAGCTTAGTCTCGGGTGGGTTGAGAGGAGAGGCCCAGTACTTC. The chain joins TRBV7-8 to TRBJ2-5; no reliable D call. Germline CDR1 reads SGHVS; CDR2 reads FQNEAQ. This CDR3 is 17 amino acids long.

The rearrangement joins TRBV4-2 to TRBJ2-3; D might be TRBD2 (6 bases). The CDR3 has 16 residues. Germline V CDR1 and CDR2: LGHNA, YNFKEQ. The germline V and J ends were trimmed by 0 bases and 0 bases, with 10 bases remaining between them. CDR3 sequence (DNA): TGTGCCAGCAGCCAAGAGGGCAGCGGGAGCACAGATACGCAGTATTTT. This gives the protein CASSQEGSGSTDTQYF.

The chain carries TRBV7-2 and TRBJ2-7; a weak D match, TRBD2 (5 bases). The length of the CDR3 is 13 residues. CDR1 and CDR2 (germline): SGHTA, FQGNSA. V was trimmed by 5 bases and J by 6 bases, leaving 14 bases between them. CDR3 protein: CASSPWAEVEQYF. The CDR3 nucleotides are TGTGCCAGCAGCCCCTGGGCGGAGGTCGAGCAGTACTTC.

The rearrangement uses TRBV5-1 and TRBJ2-1; D call uncertain. Germline CDR1 reads SGHRS; CDR2 reads YFSETQ. V lost 2 bases, J lost 3 bases, and 6 bases lay in between. This CDR3 is built from 13 residues. The CDR3 DNA is TGCGCCAGCAGCTTCAGTGACTACAATGAGCAGTTCTTC. Translation gives CASSFSDYNEQFF.

The J gene is TRBJ1-2, the V gene TRBV18; TRBD1 aligns across 12 bases. From germline, CDR1 is KGHSH and CDR2 LQKENI. The CDR3 has 16 amino acids. After removal of 2 bases from V and 5 bases from J, the junction contained 6 bases not matched to a gene. CDR3 in amino acids: CASSPKGTGGWYGYTF. DNA of the CDR3: TGTGCCAGCTCACCAAAGGGGACAGGGGGCTGGTATGGCTACACCTTC.

The chain has TRBV14 and TRBJ1-2; no definite D call. The V gene's germline CDR1 is SGHDN and CDR2 FVKESK. The V end lost 5 bases, the J end lost 1 base, and 8 bases lay between the germline ends. The CDR3 is 13 residues long. As DNA, the CDR3 is TGTGCCAGCAGCTCACAGTATAACTATGGCTACACCTTC. Translation: CASSSQYNYGYTF.

This chain links TRBV27 with TRBJ2-7; D is perhaps TRBD2 (6 bases). Germline CDR1 is MNHEY and CDR2 is SMNVEV (reference sequence). This CDR3 has 16 residues. The V end was cut by 3 bases, the J end by 5 bases, with 20 bases between. The CDR3, as DNA: TGTGCCAGCAGTTTCCGACCGACTAGAGCTGGGAACGAGCAGTACTTC. This translates into CASSFRPTRAGNEQYF.

Notes on this clone: A far larger clone is a single base away, which makes a read error likely. Additional DNA sequences in this sample encode the identical CDR3. J is TRBJ1-5 and V is TRBV5-1; tentatively, D is TRBD1 (6 bases). This CDR3 has 15 amino acids. In germline, CDR1 is SGHRS, CDR2 YFSETQ. The V and J ends lost 4 bases and 7 bases respectively, with 18 bases between them. In DNA, the CDR3 is TGCGCCAGCAGCCTAAACAACAGGGTTCGCCAGCCCCAGCATTTT. Translated, it gives CASSLNNRVRQPQHF.

Details on this clone: Since no conserved phenylalanine or tryptophan closes the CDR3, a read error is the likely cause. This chain joins TRBV5-1 and TRBJ1-2; the D is unclear. CDR1 SGHRS and CDR2 YFSETQ come from the germline V gene. V was clipped by 2 bases and J by 7 bases, with 12 bases between them. The CDR3 consists of 13 residues. The DNA for the CDR3 is TGCGCCAGCAGCTTAACGGCCGTTCGTGGCTACACCCTC. This codes for CASSLTAVRGYTL.

The chain couples TRBV4-2 to TRBJ1-2; D not resolved. The ends were cut back, 0 bases at V and 5 bases at J, with 10 bases in the middle. The CDR3 extends over 14 amino acids. The germline CDR1 and CDR2 sequences are LGHNA and YNFKEQ. CDR3 protein: CASSQDRSGYGYTF. For the CDR3, the DNA is TGTGCCAGCAGCCAAGATCGATCGGGGTATGGCTACACCTTC.

J is TRBJ1-4 and V is TRBV10-2; TRBD1 might be the D (6 bases). Trimming pared 4 bases from V and 5 bases from J, leaving 11 bases between. Germline-derived CDR1 and CDR2 are WSHSY and SAAADI. CDR3 length: 14 amino acids. DNA of the CDR3: TGCGCCAGCAGTGGTACAGGGATAAATGAAAAACTGTTTTTT. As protein: CASSGTGINEKLFF.

J is TRBJ1-1 and V is TRBV20-1; D is unresolved. The CDR3 contains 11 residues. The ends were cut back, 0 bases at V and 11 bases at J, with 10 bases in the middle. In germline, CDR1 is DFQATT, CDR2 SNEGSKA (reference sequence). CDR3 protein: CSARDTFSAFF. The CDR3 nucleotides are TGCAGTGCTAGAGATACTTTTTCGGCTTTCTTT.

V and J are TRBV7-8 and TRBJ1-4; TRBD1 aligns across 7 bases. The V gene's germline CDR1 is SGHVS and CDR2 FQNEAQ. The CDR3 spans 14 residues. The J segment lost 3 bases and the V segment lost 3 bases, leaving 1 base of the junction unmatched. CDR3 DNA sequence: TGTGCCAGCAGCTTCAGGGGGGCTAATGAAAAACTGTTTTTT. This codes for CASSFRGANEKLFF.

This chain joins TRBV7-8 and TRBJ1-1; D uncertain. CDR1 is SGHVS, CDR2 FQNEAQ, per germline. CDR3 size: 17 residues. Trimming left V 4 bases short and J 1 base short, with 19 bases between. The CDR3 protein is CASSSARWVSRNTEAFF. The CDR3 DNA follows: TGTGCCAGCAGCTCCGCAAGGTGGGTATCCAGGAACACTGAAGCTTTCTTT.

The rearrangement uses TRBV27 and TRBJ2-7; maybe TRBD2 (6 bases). Germline values: CDR1 MNHEY, CDR2 SMNVEV (reference sequence). This CDR3 region has 13 residues. With 6 bases removed from V and 6 bases from J, the gap between germline ends came to 15 bases. CDR3 DNA sequence: TGTGCCAGCAGCCCCAGTGGAGGGCGCGAGCAGTACTTC. It codes for CASSPSGGREQYF.

V gene TRBV28 combines with J gene TRBJ2-2, with D hard to call. CDR1 and CDR2 (germline): MDHEN, SYDVKM. The CDR3 has 15 amino acids. Trimming took 6 bases from V and 0 from J, leaving 11 bases between them. In DNA, the CDR3 is TGTGCCAGCAGCGAACGACGGCCGAACACCGGGGAGCTGTTTTTT. This translates into CASSERRPNTGELFF. Full variable domain (rest looked up from reference TRBV28 and TRBJ2-2): DVKVTQSSRYLVKRTGEKVFLECVQDMDHENMFWYRQDPGLGLRLIYFSYDVKMKEKGDIPEGYSVSREKKERFSLILESASTNQTSMYLCASSERRPNTGELFFGEGSRLTVL.

This clone was detected once. The chain carries TRBV18 and TRBJ2-7; 8 bases agree with TRBD1. CDR3 length equals 16 residues. Germline V CDR1 and CDR2: KGHSH, LQKENI. The J segment lost 1 base and the V segment lost 2 bases, leaving 7 bases of the junction unmatched. CDR3: CASSPRADRGSYEQYF. The CDR3 DNA reads TGTGCCAGCTCACCAAGGGCTGACAGGGGATCCTACGAGCAGTACTTC.

This chain links TRBV6-1 with TRBJ1-2, with D unclear. The CDR3 contains 13 residues. Germline lookup yields CDR1 MNHNS and CDR2 SASEGT. V lost 3 bases, J lost 5 bases, and 10 bases lay in between. The CDR3 coding sequence is TGTGCCAGCAGTGAGGTCTACTTATATGGCTACACCTTC. It yields the protein CASSEVYLYGYTF.